These 12 T cell receptor beta chains share one sample of origin, sequenced in a study of cytomegalovirus exposure and HLA in healthy donors. The PCR had 60 Vbeta and 13 Jbeta primers. TCRdb's copy holds only in-frame clones and misses some; the assay was immunoSEQ multiplex PCR. The sample has 80,000 to 95,000 clones; approximately 86% are singletons. The material sequenced was PBMCs. The receptors derive from a man aged 25 to 40 in good health and CMV-seropositive.

The chain joins TRBV9 to TRBJ1-2, with D unresolved. Trimming cost V 0 bases and J 3 bases, with 12 bases left between them. This CDR3 region has 15 residues. Germline values: CDR1 SGDLS, CDR2 YYNGEE. In DNA, the CDR3 is TGTGCCAGCAGCGTAGATGGCAGGAACGACTATGGCTACACCTTC. Its translation: CASSVDGRNDYGYTF.

The rearrangement joins TRBV28 to TRBJ1-1, with D maybe TRBD1 (6 bases). Per germline, CDR1 MDHEN and CDR2 SYDVKM. V was pared by 2 bases and J by 0 bases, with 10 bases between. The CDR3 length is 15 residues. This CDR3 reads CASSLGGQMNTEAFF. CDR3 sequence (DNA): TGTGCCAGCAGTTTAGGGGGACAAATGAACACTGAAGCTTTCTTT.

The chain is built from TRBV5-1 and TRBJ2-7, with TRBD2 as a possible D gene (6 bases). Looked up from germline, CDR1 is SGHRS and CDR2 is YFSETQ. There are 17 residues in the CDR3. Trimming pared 8 bases from V and 0 bases from J, leaving 24 bases between. The CDR3 nucleotides are TGCGCCAGGACGTTTTCGTCGAGACTAGGGGCCTCCTACGAGCAGTACTTC. As protein: CARTFSSRLGASYEQYF.

The chain is built from TRBV15 and TRBJ2-1; D gene unclear. V was pared by 0 bases and J by 5 bases, with 8 bases between. The CDR3 sequence is 14 residues long. Germline CDR1 reads LNHNV; CDR2 reads YYDKDF (reference sequence). The CDR3 here is CATSRDHGHNEQFF. The CDR3 nucleotides read TGTGCCACCAGCAGAGATCATGGGCACAATGAGCAGTTCTTC. Full variable domain (rest looked up from reference TRBV15 and TRBJ2-1): DAMVIQNPRYQVTQFGKPVTLSCSQTLNHNVMYWYQQKSSQAPKLLFHYYDKDFNNEADTPDNFQSRRPNTSFCFLDIRSPGLGDTAMYLCATSRDHGHNEQFFGPGTRLTVL.

The V call is TRBV28, the J call TRBJ2-5; D call uncertain. The V end lost 2 bases, the J end lost 6 bases, and 10 bases lay between the germline ends. The germline CDR1 and CDR2 sequences are MDHEN and SYDVKM. The CDR3 is made up of 13 amino acids. The CDR3 loop reads CASSLDMEKTQYF. In DNA form, the CDR3 reads TGTGCCAGCAGTTTAGACATGGAAAAGACCCAGTACTTC.

V usage is TRBV2 and J usage is TRBJ2-4; 10 bases are shared with TRBD2. The CDR3 consists of 18 residues. V was clipped by 3 bases and J by 2 bases; unmatched bases: 10. CDR1 is SNHLY, CDR2 FYNNEI, per germline. Here the CDR3 reads CASSDLGKAGGPKNIQYF. CDR3 DNA: TGTGCCAGCAGTGACTTAGGGAAAGCGGGAGGGCCCAAAAACATTCAGTACTTC. The variable domain in full, completed from reference TRBV2 and TRBJ2-4, reads EPEVTQTPSHQVTQMGQEVILRCVPISNHLYFYWYRQILGQKVEFLVSFYNNEISEKSEIFDDQFSVERPDGSNFTLKIRSTKLEDSAMYFCASSDLGKAGGPKNIQYFGAGTRLSVL.

The V gene is TRBV4-1, the J gene TRBJ2-5; TRBD2 aligns across 7 bases. Germline CDR1 is MGHRA and CDR2 is YSYEKL. Unmatched junction bases numbered 15, after V lost 0 bases and J lost 5 bases. There are 18 residues in the CDR3. CDR3 protein: CASSQELNAGALSETQYF. CDR3 sequence (DNA): TGCGCCAGCAGCCAAGAATTGAATGCGGGAGCTCTTTCCGAGACCCAGTACTTC.

CDR3 DNA sequence: TGTGCCAGCAGTTCGTACAATGAGCAGTTCTTC. Amino acid sequence: CASSSYNEQFF. The genes are TRBV2 and TRBJ2-1, with D uncertain. The CDR3 covers 11 residues. Trimming left V 5 bases short and J 4 bases short, with 3 bases between. Germline CDR1 reads SNHLY; CDR2 reads FYNNEI. Full variable domain (missing parts from reference TRBV2 and TRBJ2-1): EPEVTQTPSHQVTQMGQEVILRCVPISNHLYFYWYRQILGQKVEFLVSFYNNEISEKSEIFDDQFSVERPDGSNFTLKIRSTKLEDSAMYFCASSSYNEQFFGPGTRLTVL.

The DNA for the CDR3 is TGTGCCAGCAGCCCGGGACAGGGGAGGCCCCAGCATTTT. Encoded protein: CASSPGQGRPQHF. The V and J genes are TRBV7-2 and TRBJ1-5; 10 nucleotides agree with TRBD1. Germline-derived CDR1 and CDR2 are SGHTA and FQGNSA. The CDR3 has 13 amino acids. V dropped 5 bases and J dropped 9; count of bases not matched to a gene: 4.

This clone was seen a single time. The V call is TRBV5-1, the J call TRBJ2-1; 7 bases line up with TRBD2. The CDR3 has 15 residues. Germline loops: CDR1 SGHRS, CDR2 YFSETQ. The ends lost 6 bases at V and 0 bases at J; junction bases unmatched: 6. CDR3 region: CASNPSGSSYNEQFF. CDR3 coding DNA: TGCGCCAGCAACCCTAGCGGAAGCTCCTACAATGAGCAGTTCTTC.

This sequence joins TRBV30 and TRBJ1-1; D ambiguous. This CDR3 contains 13 residues. The V and J ends lost 0 bases and 5 bases respectively, with 10 bases between them. Germline CDR1 GTSNPN, CDR2 SVGIG (reference sequence). The CDR3 here is CAWSVSRITEAFF. CDR3 bases: TGTGCCTGGAGTGTATCCAGGATAACTGAAGCTTTCTTT.

This chain links TRBV5-5 with TRBJ1-4; perhaps TRBD1 as D (5 bases). The CDR3 extends over 16 amino acids. With 4 bases removed from V and 7 bases from J, the gap between germline ends came to 20 bases. Germline CDR1 is SGHKS and CDR2 is YYEKEE (reference sequence). The CDR3 nucleotides are TGTGCCAGCAGCGGGAGGGTCGGGGCGAGCGCTGAAAAACTGTTTTTT. Its protein product is CASSGRVGASAEKLFF.